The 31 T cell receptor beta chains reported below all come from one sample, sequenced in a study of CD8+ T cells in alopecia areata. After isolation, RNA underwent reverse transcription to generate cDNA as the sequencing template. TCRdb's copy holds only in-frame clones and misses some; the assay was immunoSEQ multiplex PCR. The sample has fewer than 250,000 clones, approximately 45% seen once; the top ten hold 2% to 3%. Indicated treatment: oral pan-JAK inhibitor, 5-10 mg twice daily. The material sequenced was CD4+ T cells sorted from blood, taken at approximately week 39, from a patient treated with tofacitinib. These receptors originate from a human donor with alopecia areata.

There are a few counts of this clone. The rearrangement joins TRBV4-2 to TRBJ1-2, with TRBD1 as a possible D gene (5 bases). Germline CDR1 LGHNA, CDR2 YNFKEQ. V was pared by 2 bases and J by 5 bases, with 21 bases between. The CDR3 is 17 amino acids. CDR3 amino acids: CASSQSRDVWPPYGYTF. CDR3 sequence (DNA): TGTGCCAGCAGCCAATCTCGGGACGTCTGGCCACCTTATGGCTACACCTTC.

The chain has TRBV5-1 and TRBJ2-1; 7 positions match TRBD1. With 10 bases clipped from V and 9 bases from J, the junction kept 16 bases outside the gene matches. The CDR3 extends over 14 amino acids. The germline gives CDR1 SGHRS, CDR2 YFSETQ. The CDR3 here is CACNLDRAKGEQFF. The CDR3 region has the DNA TGCGCCTGCAACCTAGACAGGGCCAAAGGTGAGCAGTTCTTC.

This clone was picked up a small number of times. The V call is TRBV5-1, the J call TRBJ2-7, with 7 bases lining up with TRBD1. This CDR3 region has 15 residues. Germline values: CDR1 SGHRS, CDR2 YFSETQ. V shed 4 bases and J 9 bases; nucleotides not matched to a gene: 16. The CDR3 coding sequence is TGCGCCAGCAGCCCTAGGGTGGGACAGATTCTTTCGCAGTACTTC. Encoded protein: CASSPRVGQILSQYF.

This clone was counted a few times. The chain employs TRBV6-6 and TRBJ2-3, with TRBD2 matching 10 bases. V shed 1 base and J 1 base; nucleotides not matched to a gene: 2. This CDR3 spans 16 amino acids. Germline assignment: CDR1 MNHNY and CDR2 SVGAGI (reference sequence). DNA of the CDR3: TGTGCCAGCAGTTACTACAGCGGGAGGGGCACAGATACGCAGTATTTT. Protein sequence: CASSYYSGRGTDTQYF.

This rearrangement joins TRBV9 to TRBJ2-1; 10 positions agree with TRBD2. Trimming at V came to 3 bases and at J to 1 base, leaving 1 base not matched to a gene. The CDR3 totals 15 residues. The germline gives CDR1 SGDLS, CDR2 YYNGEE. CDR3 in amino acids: CASSDSGRSYNEQFF. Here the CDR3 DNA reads TGTGCCAGCAGCGATAGCGGGAGGTCCTACAATGAGCAGTTCTTC.

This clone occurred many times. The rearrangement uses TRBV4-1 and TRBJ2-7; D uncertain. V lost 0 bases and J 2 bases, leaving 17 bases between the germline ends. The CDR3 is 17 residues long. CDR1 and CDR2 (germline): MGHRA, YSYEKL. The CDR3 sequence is CASSQDPSGYHPYEQYF. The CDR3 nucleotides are TGCGCCAGCAGCCAAGATCCGTCAGGATACCACCCCTACGAGCAGTACTTC.

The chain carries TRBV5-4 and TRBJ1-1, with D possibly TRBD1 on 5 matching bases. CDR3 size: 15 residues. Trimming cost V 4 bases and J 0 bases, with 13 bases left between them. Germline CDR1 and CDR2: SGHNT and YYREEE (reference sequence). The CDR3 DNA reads TGTGCCAGCAGCCGGGAGCAGGGCTTGAACACTGAAGCTTTCTTT. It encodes CASSREQGLNTEAFF.

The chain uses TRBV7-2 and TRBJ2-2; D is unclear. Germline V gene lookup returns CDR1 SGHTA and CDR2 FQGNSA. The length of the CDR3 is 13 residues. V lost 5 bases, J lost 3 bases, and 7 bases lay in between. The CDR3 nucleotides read TGTGCCAGCAGCGTTGGGTACACCGGGGAGCTGTTTTTT. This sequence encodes CASSVGYTGELFF.

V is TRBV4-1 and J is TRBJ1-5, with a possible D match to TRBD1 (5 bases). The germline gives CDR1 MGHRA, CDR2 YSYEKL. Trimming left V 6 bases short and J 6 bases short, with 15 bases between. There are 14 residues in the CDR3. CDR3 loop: CASSIPQQVQPQHF. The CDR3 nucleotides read TGCGCCAGCAGTATCCCCCAACAGGTTCAGCCCCAGCATTTT.

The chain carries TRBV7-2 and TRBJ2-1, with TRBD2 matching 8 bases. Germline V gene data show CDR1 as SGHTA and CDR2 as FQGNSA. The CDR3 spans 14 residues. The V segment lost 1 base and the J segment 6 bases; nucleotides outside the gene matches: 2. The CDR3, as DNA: TGTGCCAGCAGCTTAGGGACTAGCTTCAATGAGCAGTTCTTC. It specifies CASSLGTSFNEQFF.

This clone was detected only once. The DNA for the CDR3 is TGTGCCTGGAGTGCCCAATTCCTAGTGGGGTACGAGCAGTACTTC. Translating gives CAWSAQFLVGYEQYF. The chain is built from TRBV30 and TRBJ2-7; D call uncertain. V was pared by 1 base and J by 4 bases, with 17 bases between. The CDR3 is 15 residues long. The germline CDR1 and CDR2 sequences are GTSNPN and SVGIG (reference sequence).

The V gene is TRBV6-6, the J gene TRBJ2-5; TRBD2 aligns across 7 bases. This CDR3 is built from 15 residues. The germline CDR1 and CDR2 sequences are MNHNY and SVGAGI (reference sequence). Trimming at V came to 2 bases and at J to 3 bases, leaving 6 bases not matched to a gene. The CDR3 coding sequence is TGTGCCAGCAGTTACAGGAGGGGAGGGGAAGAGACCCAGTACTTC. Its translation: CASSYRRGGEETQYF.

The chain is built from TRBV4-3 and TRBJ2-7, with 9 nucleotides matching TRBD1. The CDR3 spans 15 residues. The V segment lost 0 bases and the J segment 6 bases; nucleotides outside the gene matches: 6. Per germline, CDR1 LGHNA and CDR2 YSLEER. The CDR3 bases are TGCGCCAGCAGCCAAGATAGTGGGACAGGGACCGAGCAGTACTTC. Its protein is CASSQDSGTGTEQYF.

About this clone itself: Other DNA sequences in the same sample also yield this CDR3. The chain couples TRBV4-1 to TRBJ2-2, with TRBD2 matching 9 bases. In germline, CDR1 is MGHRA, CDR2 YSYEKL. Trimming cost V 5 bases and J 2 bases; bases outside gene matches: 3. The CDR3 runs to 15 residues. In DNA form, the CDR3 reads TGCGCCAGCAGCTTAGCGGGAGCCAACACCGGGGAGCTGTTTTTT. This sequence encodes CASSLAGANTGELFF.

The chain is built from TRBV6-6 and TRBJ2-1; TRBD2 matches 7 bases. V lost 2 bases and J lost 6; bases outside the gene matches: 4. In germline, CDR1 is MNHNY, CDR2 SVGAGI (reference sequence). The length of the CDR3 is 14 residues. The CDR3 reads CASSYVRESNEQFF. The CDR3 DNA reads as TGTGCCAGCAGTTACGTGCGGGAGAGCAATGAGCAGTTCTTC.

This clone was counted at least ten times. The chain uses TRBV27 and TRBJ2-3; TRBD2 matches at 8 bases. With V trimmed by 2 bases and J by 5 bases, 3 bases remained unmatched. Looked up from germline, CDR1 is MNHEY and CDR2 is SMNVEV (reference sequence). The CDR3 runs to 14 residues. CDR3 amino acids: CASSLGGRIDTQYF. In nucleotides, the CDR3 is TGTGCCAGCAGTTTAGGCGGGAGGATAGATACGCAGTATTTT.

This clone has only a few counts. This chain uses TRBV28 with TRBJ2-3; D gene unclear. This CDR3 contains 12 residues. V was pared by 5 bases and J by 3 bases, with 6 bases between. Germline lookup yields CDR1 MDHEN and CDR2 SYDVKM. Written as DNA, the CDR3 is TGTGCCAGCAGTCTAATGACAGATACGCAGTATTTT. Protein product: CASSLMTDTQYF.

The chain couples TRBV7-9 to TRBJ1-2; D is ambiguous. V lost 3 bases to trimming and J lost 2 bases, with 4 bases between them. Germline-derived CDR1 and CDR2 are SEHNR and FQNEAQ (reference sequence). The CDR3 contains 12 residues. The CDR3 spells CASSLVNYGYTF. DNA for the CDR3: TGTGCCAGCAGCTTGGTCAACTATGGCTACACCTTC.

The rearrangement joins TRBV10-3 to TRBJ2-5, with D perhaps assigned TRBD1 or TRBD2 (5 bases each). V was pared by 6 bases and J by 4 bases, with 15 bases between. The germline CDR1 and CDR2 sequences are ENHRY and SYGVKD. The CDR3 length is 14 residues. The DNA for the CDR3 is TGTGCCATCAGCCTCCGGGACGGTGGAGAGACCCAGTACTTC. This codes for CAISLRDGGETQYF.

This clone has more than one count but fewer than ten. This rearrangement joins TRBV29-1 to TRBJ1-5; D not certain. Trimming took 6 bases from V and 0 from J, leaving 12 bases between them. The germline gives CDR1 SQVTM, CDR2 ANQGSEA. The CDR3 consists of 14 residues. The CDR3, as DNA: TGCAGCGTCGTAGTCGTGAATAGCAATCAGCCCCAGCATTTT. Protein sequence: CSVVVVNSNQPQHF.

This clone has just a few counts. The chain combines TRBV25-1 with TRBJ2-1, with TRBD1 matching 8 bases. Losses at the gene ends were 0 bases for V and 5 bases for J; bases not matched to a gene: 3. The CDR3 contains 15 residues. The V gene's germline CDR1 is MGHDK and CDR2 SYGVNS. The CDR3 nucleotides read TGTGCCAGCAGTGAATATCGACAGGGGAACAATGAGCAGTTCTTC. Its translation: CASSEYRQGNNEQFF.

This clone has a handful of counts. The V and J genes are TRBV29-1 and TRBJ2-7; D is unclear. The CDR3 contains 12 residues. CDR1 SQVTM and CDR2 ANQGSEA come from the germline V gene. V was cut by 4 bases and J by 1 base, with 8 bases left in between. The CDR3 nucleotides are TGCAGCGTTGGTGGGAAGTCCTACGAGCAGTACTTC. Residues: CSVGGKSYEQYF.

CDR3 region: CASSKLMELSSYNEQFF. The CDR3 DNA follows: TGTGCCAGCAGTAAGCTCATGGAGTTAAGCTCCTACAATGAGCAGTTCTTC. The J gene is TRBJ2-1, the V gene TRBV5-6; D call uncertain. V lost 5 bases, J lost 0 bases, and 18 bases lay in between. The length of the CDR3 is 17 residues. Germline V gives CDR1 SGHDT, CDR2 YYEEEE. The full variable domain, in which reference TRBV5-6 and TRBJ2-1 provide the parts outside the CDR3, is DAGVTQSPTHLIKTRGQQVTLRCSPKSGHDTVSWYQQALGQGPQFIFQYYEEEERQRGNFPDRFSGHQFPNYSSELNVNALLLGDSALYLCASSKLMELSSYNEQFFGPGTRLTVL.

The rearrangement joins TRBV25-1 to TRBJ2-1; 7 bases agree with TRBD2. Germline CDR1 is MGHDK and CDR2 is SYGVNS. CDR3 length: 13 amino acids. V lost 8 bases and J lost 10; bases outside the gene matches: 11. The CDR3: CASGGAGISEQFF. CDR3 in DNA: TGTGCCAGCGGAGGAGCGGGGATAAGCGAGCAGTTCTTC. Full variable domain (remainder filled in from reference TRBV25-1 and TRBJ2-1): EADIYQTPRYLVIGTGKKITLECSQTMGHDKMYWYQQDPGMELHLIHYSYGVNSTEKGDLSSESTVSRIRTEHFPLTLESARPSHTSQYLCASGGAGISEQFFGPGTRLTVL.

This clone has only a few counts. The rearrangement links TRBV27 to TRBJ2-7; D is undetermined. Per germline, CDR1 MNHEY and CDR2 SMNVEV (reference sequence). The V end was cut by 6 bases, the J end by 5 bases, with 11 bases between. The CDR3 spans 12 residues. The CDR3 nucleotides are TGTGCCAGCAGCATGTATGGGAACGAGCAGTACTTC. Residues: CASSMYGNEQYF.

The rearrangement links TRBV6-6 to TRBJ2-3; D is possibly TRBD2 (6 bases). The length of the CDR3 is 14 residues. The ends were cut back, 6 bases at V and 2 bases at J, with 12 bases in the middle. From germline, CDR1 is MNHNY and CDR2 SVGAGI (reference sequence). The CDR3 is CASRVGGLTDTQYF. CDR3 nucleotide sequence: TGTGCCAGCAGGGTCGGGGGACTCACAGATACGCAGTATTTT.

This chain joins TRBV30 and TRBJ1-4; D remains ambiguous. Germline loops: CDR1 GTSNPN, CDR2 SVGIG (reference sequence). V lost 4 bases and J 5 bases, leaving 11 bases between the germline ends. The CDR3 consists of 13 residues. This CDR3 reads CAWKANRNEKLFF. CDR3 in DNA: TGTGCCTGGAAGGCGAACCGGAATGAAAAACTGTTTTTT.

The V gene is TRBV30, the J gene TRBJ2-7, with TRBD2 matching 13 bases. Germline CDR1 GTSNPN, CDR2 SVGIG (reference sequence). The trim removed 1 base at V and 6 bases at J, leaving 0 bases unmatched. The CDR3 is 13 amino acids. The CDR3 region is CAWSGLAGGEQYF. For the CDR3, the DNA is TGTGCCTGGAGTGGACTAGCGGGAGGCGAGCAGTACTTC.

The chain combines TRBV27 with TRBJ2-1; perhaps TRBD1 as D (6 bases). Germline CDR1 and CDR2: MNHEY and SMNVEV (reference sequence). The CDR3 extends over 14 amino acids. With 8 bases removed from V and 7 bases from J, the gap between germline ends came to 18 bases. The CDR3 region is CASRTGPVSNEQFF. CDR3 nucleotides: TGTGCCAGCCGAACAGGGCCCGTCTCTAATGAGCAGTTCTTC.

The CDR3 loop is CAWTLLAEEGDTQYF. The CDR3 bases are TGTGCCTGGACCCTCCTAGCGGAAGAGGGAGATACGCAGTATTTT. The chain joins TRBV30 to TRBJ2-3, with 7 bases aligning to TRBD2. Germline-derived CDR1 and CDR2 are GTSNPN and SVGIG (reference sequence). The CDR3 has 15 amino acids. V lost 4 bases to trimming and J lost 5 bases; unmatched junction nucleotides: 12.

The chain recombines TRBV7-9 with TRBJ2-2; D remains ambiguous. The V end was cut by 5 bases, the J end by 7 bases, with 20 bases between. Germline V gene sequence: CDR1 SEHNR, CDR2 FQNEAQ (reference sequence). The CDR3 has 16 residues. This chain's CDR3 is CASSIGRQGKRGELFF. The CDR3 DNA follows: TGTGCCAGCAGCATTGGGCGACAAGGGAAGCGCGGGGAGCTGTTTTTT.